This TCR beta chain was recorded in a study of T cells in Graves' hyperthyroidism and ophthalmopathy. RNA transcripts yielded amplified TCR beta CDR3 regions. Primed by the HTBI set, a first-round RT-PCR was run on the TCR CDR3. One entry per CDR3 protein results from TCRdb running MiXCR on the multiplex PCR reads. Of under 550,000 distinct CDR3 sequences listed, approximately 15% are singletons. Germline loops: CDR1 GTSNPN, CDR2 SVGIG (reference sequence). V lost 2 bases and J 2 bases, leaving 13 bases between the germline ends. This CDR3 is built from 14 residues. This clonotype was seen at least ten times.

This chain connects TRBV30 to TRBJ2-7, with D hard to call. This sequence originates from a woman under 30 with Graves' hyperthyroidism. Sequenced: blood. The CDR3, as DNA: TGTGCCTGGAGTAGAGCGCGGAGTCCCTACGAGCAGTACTTC. Its translation: CAWSRARSPYEQYF. Full variable domain (missing parts from reference TRBV30 and TRBJ2-7): SQTIHQWPATLVQPVGSPLSLECTVEGTSNPNLYWYRQAAGRGLQLLFYSVGIGQISSEVPQNLSASRPQDRQFILSSKKLLLSDSGFYLCAWSRARSPYEQYFGPGTRLTVT.